This T cell receptor (beta chain) came from a study of T cell responses to AZD1222 COVID-19 vaccine. This clone was seen only a few times. Its antigen is unknown. Sequenced by immunoSEQ multiplex PCR; TCRdb stores in-frame clones only, minus some. Of 110,000 or so clones in the sample, about 86% were seen once. Overall study findings and caveats: Researchers took repertoire samples only after the peak T cell response had come. Spike-specific TCR breadth and depth went up after people got two AZD1222 doses. A mostly white British donor set with more females was recruited, and clonal diversity was possibly underestimated. Baseline seropositives among AZD1222 recipients totaled only five to seven.

The origin of this receptor is an adult in good health. The specimen was peripheral blood, collected on day 0 of AZD1222 vaccination.

The CDR3 DNA sequence: TGTGCCAGCAGCTTGGCACCGAAGGGTGAAAAACTGTTTTTT. Protein: CASSLAPKGEKLFF. This chain uses TRBV5-4 with TRBJ1-4, with unresolved D. CDR1 is SGHNT, CDR2 YYREEE, per germline (reference sequence). The CDR3 loop spans 14 amino acids. V lost 0 bases, J lost 7 bases, and 10 bases lay in between.